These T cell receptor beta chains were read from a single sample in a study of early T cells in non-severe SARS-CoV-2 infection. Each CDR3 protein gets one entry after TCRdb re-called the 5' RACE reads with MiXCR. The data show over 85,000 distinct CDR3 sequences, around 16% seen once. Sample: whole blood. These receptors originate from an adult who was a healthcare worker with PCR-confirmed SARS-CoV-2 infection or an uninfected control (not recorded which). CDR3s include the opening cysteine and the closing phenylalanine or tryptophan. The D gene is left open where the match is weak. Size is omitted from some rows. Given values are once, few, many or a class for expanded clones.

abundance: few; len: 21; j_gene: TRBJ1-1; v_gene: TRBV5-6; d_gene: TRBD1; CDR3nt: TGTGCCAGCAGCTATCACCGGGACAGCAAACTCCCCGGGATTATGAACACTGAAGCTTTCTTT; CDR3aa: CASSYHRDSKLPGIMNTEAFF
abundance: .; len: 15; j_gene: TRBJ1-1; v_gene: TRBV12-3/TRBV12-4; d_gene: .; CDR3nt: TGTGCCAGCAGCCCCATGGGGGCTATAGGAACTGAAGCTTTCTTT; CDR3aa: CASSPMGAIGTEAFF
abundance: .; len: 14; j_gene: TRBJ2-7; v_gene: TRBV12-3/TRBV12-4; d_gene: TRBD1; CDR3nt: TGTGCCAGCAGAAGCCCCGGACAGGCCTACGAGCAGTACTTC; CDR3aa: CASRSPGQAYEQYF
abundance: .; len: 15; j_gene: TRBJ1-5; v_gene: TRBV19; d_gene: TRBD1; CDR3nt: TGTGCCAGTAGTGCATCAGGGGGCGGCAATCAGCCCCAGCATTTT; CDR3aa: CASSASGGGNQPQHF
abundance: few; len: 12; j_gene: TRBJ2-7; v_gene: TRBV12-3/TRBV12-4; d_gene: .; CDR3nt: TGTGCCAGCAGCCCGGCGATGGGGGAGCAGTACTTC; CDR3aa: CASSPAMGEQYF
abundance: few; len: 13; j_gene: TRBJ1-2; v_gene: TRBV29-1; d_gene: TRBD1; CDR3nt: TGCAGCGTAACCGGGACAGCTAACTATGGCTACACCTTC; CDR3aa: CSVTGTANYGYTF
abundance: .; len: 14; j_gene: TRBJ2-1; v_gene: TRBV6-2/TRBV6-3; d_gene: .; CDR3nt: TGTGCCAGCAGTCTACAGGGAAGCTACAATGAGCAGTTCTTC; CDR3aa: CASSLQGSYNEQFF
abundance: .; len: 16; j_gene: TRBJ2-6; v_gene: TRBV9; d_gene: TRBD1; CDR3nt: TGTGCCAGCCGGACAGGGGAGGAATCTGGGGCCAACGTCCTGACTTTC; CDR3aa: CASRTGEESGANVLTF
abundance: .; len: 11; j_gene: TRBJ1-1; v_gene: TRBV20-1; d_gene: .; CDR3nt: TGCAGTGCTAGAGGCGGCAGGGGAGCTTTCTTT; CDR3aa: CSARGGRGAFF
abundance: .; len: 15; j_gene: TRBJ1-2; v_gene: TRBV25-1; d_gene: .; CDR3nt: TGTGCCAGCAGCCCCTCGCAGTTTATTAACTATGGCTACACCTTC; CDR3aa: CASSPSQFINYGYTF
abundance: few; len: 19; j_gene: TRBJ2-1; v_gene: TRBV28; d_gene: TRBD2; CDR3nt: TGTGCCAGCAGTTTTCTAAGGACTAGCGGGAGGGGCCCCTACAATGAGCAGTTCTTC; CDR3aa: CASSFLRTSGRGPYNEQFF
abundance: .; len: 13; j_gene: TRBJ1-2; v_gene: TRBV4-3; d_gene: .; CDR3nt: TGCGCCAGCAGCCAAGGAGTTGGGAGAGGCTACACCTTC; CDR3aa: CASSQGVGRGYTF
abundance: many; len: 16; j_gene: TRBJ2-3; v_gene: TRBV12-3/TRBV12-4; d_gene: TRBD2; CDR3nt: TGTGCCAGCAAGACGGGACTAGCGGGAGTCTCAGATACGCAGTATTTT; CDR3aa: CASKTGLAGVSDTQYF
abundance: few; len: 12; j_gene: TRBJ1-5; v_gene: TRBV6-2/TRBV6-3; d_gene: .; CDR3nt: TGTGCCAGCAGAGACGGGGATCAGCCCCAGCATTTT; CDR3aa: CASRDGDQPQHF
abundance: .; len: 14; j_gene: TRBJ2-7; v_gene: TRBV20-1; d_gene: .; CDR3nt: TGCAGTGCTAGACATATAGTCTCCAGCTACGAGCAGTACTTC; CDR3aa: CSARHIVSSYEQYF
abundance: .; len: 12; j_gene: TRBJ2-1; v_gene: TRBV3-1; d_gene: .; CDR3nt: .; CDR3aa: CASSQELYQQFF
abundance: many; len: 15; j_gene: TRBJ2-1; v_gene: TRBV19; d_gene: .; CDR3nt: TGTGCCAGTAGCCCCCCGGGTTGGGACAACAATGAGCAGTTCTTC; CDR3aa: CASSPPGWDNNEQFF
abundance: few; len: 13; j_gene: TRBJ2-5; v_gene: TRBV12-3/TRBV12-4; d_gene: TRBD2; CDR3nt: TGTGCCAGCAGTAGCGGGAGAGGAGAGACCCAGTACTTC; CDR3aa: CASSSGRGETQYF
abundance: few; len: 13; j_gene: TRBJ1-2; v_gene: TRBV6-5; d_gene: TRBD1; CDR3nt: TGTGCCAGCAGTTCAACAGGGGACTATGGCTACACCTTC; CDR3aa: CASSSTGDYGYTF
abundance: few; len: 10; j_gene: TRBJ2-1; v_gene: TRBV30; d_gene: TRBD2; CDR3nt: TGTTGTGCGGGAGACAATGAGCAGTTCTTC; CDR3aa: CCAGDNEQFF
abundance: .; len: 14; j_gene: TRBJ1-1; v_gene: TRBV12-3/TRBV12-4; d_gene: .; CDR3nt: TGTGCCAGCAGTTTCCGGGGGGCTAGCACTGAAGCTTTCTTT; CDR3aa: CASSFRGASTEAFF
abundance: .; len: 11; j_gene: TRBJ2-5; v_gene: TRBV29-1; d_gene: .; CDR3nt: TGCAGCGTTGCTGAGGGCTGGCGGCAGTACTTC; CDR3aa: CSVAEGWRQYF
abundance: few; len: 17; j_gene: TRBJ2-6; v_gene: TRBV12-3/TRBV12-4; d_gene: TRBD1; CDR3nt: TGTGCCAGCAGTCCAAGGACAGGCCTCTCTGGGGCCAACGTCCTGACTTTC; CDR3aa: CASSPRTGLSGANVLTF
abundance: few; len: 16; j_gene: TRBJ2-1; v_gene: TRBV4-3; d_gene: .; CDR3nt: TGCGCCAGCAGCCAAGATCAACGGGGATTCTACAATGAGCAGTTCTTC; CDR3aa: CASSQDQRGFYNEQFF
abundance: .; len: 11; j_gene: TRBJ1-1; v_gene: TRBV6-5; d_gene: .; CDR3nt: TGTGCCAGCAGGTTCTTAGAACAAGCTTTCTTT; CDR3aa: CASRFLEQAFF
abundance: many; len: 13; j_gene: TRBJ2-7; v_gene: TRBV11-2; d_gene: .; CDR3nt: TGTGCCAGCAGCCCGGGAACTTCCTACGAGCAGTACTTC; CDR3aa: CASSPGTSYEQYF
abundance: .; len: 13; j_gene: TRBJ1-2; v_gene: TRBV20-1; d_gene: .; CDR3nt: TGCAGTGCCCAAAGCGGGGGAATTGATGGCTACACCTTC; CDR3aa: CSAQSGGIDGYTF
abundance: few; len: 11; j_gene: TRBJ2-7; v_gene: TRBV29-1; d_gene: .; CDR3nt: TGCAGCGTTGCCCACAACTACGAGCAGTACTTC; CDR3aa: CSVAHNYEQYF
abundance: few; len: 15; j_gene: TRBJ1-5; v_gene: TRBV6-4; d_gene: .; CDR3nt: TGTGCCAGCAGTGAAGTTGGGGGGGAGAACCAGCCCCAGCATTTT; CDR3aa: CASSEVGGENQPQHF
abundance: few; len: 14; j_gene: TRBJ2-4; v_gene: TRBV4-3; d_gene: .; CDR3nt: TGCGCCAGCAGCGGTCAGGGAGCCCAAAACATTCAGTACTTC; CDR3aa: CASSGQGAQNIQYF
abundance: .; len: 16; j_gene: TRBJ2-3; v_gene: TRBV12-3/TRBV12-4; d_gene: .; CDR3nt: TGTGCCAGCAGTTTAATGGGGACCCGGAGGACAGATACGCAGTATTTT; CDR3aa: CASSLMGTRRTDTQYF
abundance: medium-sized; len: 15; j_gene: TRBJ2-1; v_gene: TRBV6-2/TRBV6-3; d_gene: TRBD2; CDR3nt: TGTGCCAGCAGCATAGCGGGGGAGTCATACAATGAGCAGTTCTTC; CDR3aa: CASSIAGESYNEQFF
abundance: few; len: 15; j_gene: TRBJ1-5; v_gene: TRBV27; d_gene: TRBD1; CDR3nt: TGTGCCAGCAGGGACAGGGCATTTAGCAATCAGCCCCAGCATTTT; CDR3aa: CASRDRAFSNQPQHF
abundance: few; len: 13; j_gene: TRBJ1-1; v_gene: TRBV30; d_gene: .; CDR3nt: TGTGCCTGGAGTCCCGGTTGGGGGTTTGAAGCTTTCTTT; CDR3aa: CAWSPGWGFEAFF
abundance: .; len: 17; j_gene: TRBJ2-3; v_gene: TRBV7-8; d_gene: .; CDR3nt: TGTGCCAGCAGCTCCGGACGGGCCCCCAGGGGACGAGATACGCAGTATTTT; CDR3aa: CASSSGRAPRGRDTQYF
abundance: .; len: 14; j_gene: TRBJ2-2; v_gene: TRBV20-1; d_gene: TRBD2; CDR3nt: TGCAGTGCTAGAGCGGGGGGATCAACCGGGGAGCTGTTTTTT; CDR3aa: CSARAGGSTGELFF
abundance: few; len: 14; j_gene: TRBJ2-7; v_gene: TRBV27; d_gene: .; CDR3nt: TGTGCCAGCAGTTTGACAGGCACGACCTACGAGCAGTACTTC; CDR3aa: CASSLTGTTYEQYF
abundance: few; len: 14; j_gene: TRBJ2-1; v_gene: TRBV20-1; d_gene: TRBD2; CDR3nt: TGCAGTGCTTGGGGAGGGAGCTCCTACAATGAGCAGTTCTTC; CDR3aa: CSAWGGSSYNEQFF
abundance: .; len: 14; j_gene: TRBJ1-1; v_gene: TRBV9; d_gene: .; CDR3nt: TGTGCCAGCAGCGTAACCACACAGCGGGCTGAAGCTTTCTTT; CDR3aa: CASSVTTQRAEAFF
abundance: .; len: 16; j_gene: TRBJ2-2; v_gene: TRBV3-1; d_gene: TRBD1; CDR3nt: TGTGCCAGCAGCCAGGGTCTGAGGGGGCCCGCCGGGGAGCTGTTTTTT; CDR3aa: CASSQGLRGPAGELFF
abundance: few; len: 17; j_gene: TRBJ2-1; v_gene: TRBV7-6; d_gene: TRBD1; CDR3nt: TGTGCCAGCAGCTTAGTCGTGGCAGGGGGCGTCTCCAATGAGCAGTTCTTC; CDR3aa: CASSLVVAGGVSNEQFF
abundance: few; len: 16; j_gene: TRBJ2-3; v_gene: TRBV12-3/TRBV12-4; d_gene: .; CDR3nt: TGTGCCAGCAGTCACCGACTGGCAGCTTTCACAGATACGCAGTATTTT; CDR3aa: CASSHRLAAFTDTQYF
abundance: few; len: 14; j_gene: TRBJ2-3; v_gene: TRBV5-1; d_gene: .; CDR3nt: TGCGCCAGCAGCTTGGCTCTCGGCACAGATACGCAGTATTTT; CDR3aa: CASSLALGTDTQYF
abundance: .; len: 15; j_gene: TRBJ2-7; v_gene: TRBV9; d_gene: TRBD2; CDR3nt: TGTGCCAGCAGCGCCGAACCGGGACTAGCCTACGAGCAGTACTTC; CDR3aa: CASSAEPGLAYEQYF
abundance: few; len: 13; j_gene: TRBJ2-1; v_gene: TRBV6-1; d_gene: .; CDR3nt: TGTGCCAGCAGTCCCGGGGTGTACAATGAGCAGTTCTTC; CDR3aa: CASSPGVYNEQFF
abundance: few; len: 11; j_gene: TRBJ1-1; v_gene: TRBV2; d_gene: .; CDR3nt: TGTGCCAGTTTGTGGAACACTGAAGCTTTCTTT; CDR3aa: CASLWNTEAFF
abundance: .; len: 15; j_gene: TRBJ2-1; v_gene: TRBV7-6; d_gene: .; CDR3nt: TGTGCCAGCAGTCTTTGGCTAGCACAGTACAATGAGCAGTTCTTC; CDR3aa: CASSLWLAQYNEQFF
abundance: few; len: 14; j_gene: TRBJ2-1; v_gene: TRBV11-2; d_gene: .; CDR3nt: TGTGCCAGCAGACGCAGAAGGACAGTTCCTGAGCAGTTCTTC; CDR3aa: CASRRRRTVPEQFF
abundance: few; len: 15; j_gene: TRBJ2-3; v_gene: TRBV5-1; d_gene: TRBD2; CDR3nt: TGCGCCAGCAGCTTTAGCGGGGGAACCACAGATACGCAGTATTTT; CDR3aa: CASSFSGGTTDTQYF
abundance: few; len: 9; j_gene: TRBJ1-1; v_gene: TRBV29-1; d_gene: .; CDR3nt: TGCAGCGTTGGCGGGGGAGCTTTCTTT; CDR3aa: CSVGGGAFF
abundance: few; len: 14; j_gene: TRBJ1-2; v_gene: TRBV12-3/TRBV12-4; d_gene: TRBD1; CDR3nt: TGTGCCAGCAGTCCTCCGACAGGGGTGGATGGCTACACCTTC; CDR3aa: CASSPPTGVDGYTF
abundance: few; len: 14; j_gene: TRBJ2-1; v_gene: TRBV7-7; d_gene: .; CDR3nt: TGTGCCAGCAGCGAAGGTCTCGCCGGGAATGAGCAGTTCTTC; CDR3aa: CASSEGLAGNEQFF
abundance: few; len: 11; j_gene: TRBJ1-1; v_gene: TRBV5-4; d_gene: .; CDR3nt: TGTGCCAGCCGGGGCCCCACTGAAGCTTTCTTT; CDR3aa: CASRGPTEAFF
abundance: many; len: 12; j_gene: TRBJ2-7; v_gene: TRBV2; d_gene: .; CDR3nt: TGTGCCAGCAGGGAGGACAGCCGGAGGCAGTACTTC; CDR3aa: CASREDSRRQYF
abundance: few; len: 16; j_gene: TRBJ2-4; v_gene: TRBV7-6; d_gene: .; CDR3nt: TGTGCCAGCAGCTTAGCCCCAGCTCTAGCCAAAAACATTCAGTACTTC; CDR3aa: CASSLAPALAKNIQYF
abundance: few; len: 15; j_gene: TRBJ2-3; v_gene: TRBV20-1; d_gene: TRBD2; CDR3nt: TGCAGTGCTAGCGGGAGGGCCTGGAGCACAGATACGCAGTATTTT; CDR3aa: CSASGRAWSTDTQYF
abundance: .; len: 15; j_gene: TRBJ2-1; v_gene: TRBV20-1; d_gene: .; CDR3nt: TGCAGTGCTGAGTGGGCTAATGCCTTAGACAATGAGCAGTTCTTC; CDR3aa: CSAEWANALDNEQFF
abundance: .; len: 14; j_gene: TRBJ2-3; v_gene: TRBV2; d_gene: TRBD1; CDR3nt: TGTGCCAGCAGTGAGGACAGGGGCACAGATACGCAGTATTTT; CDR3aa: CASSEDRGTDTQYF
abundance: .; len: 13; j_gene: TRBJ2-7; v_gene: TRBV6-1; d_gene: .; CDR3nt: TGTGCCAGCAGTGGGCCCCGTTCCTACGAGCAGTACTTC; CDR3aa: CASSGPRSYEQYF